This T cell receptor beta chain derives from a study of CD8+ T cells in alopecia areata. CDR1 is SNHLY and CDR2 is FYNNEI in the germline V gene. Losses at the gene ends were 2 bases for V and 7 bases for J; bases not matched to a gene: 8. CDR3 length: 15 amino acids. Once RNA had been extracted, it was reverse transcribed into cDNA to act as the sequencing template. Clones were read by immunoSEQ multiplex PCR, and TCRdb kept only the in-frame ones, dropping some. Of approximately 89,000 clones listed, roughly two fifths are singletons. The source is a human donor with alopecia areata. The rearrangement links TRBV2 to TRBJ2-1; TRBD2 agrees at 7 bases. Sequenced material: CD4+ T cells sorted from blood. CDR3 nucleotides: TGTGCCAGCAGTGAAAGAGGGAGGGCCGGTAATGAGCAGTTCTTC. It codes for CASSERGRAGNEQFF.